The rows below give T cell receptor beta chains drawn from one sample of a study of vaccination and CD4 T cells after COVID-19. Each CDR3 protein is one row after TCRdb ran MiXCR on the PCR reads. The sample lists around 14,000 distinct CDR3 sequences; more than 20% were seen once. No antigens are known for them. The sample comprised cultured CD4+ T cells from blood. The receptors come from a human donor with COVID-19. CDR3s include the opening cysteine and the closing phenylalanine or tryptophan. D genes are given only for firm matches. Size values are once, few and many counts, or a class for expanded clones, and some rows have none.

d_gene	j_gene	v_gene	abundance	CDR3aa	CDR3nt
TRBD2	TRBJ2-1	TRBV11-2	.	CASSLELAGRGEQFF	TGTGCCAGCAGCTTAGAACTAGCGGGGAGGGGTGAGCAGTTCTTC
.	TRBJ2-5	TRBV7-2	few	CASSLAGASQETQYF	TGTGCCAGCAGCTTAGCAGGGGCGTCCCAAGAGACCCAGTACTTC
.	TRBJ2-1	TRBV4-3	.	CASSQATGYNEQFF	TGCGCCAGCAGCCAAGCAACGGGATACAATGAGCAGTTCTTC
TRBD1	TRBJ1-3	TRBV25-1	.	CASSGTRGGIGNTIYF	TGTGCCAGCAGTGGTACCAGGGGGGGCATTGGAAACACCATATATTTT
TRBD1	TRBJ2-6	TRBV6-1	.	CAGSERDRGLGANVLTF	TGTGCCGGCAGTGAACGGGACAGGGGGCTTGGGGCCAACGTCCTGACTTTC
.	TRBJ1-2	TRBV19	few	CASSQLRANYGYTF	TGTGCCAGTAGCCAACTCAGGGCTAACTATGGCTACACCTTC
.	TRBJ1-1	TRBV11-3	few	CASSPSGTNTEAFF	TGTGCCAGCAGCCCGTCTGGCACCAACACTGAAGCTTTCTTT
TRBD2	TRBJ2-1	TRBV4-3	once	CASSQDRLAGRSSYNEQFF	TGCGCCAGCAGCCAAGATCGGCTAGCGGGGAGATCCTCCTACAATGAGCAGTTCTTC
TRBD1	TRBJ1-4	TRBV6-1	.	CASSESQGAIEKLFF	TGTGCCAGCAGTGAGTCACAGGGGGCTATCGAAAAACTGTTTTTT
TRBD1	TRBJ2-5	TRBV6-1	few	CATDKDRPQETQYF	TGTGCCACCGACAAGGACAGGCCCCAAGAGACCCAGTACTTC
.	TRBJ1-5	TRBV4-1	few	CASSQDSVNQPQHF	TGCGCCAGCAGCCAAGATTCGGTCAATCAGCCCCAGCATTTT
.	TRBJ1-1	TRBV27	few	CASSIGPTGMMNTEAFF	TGTGCCAGCAGTATCGGACCGACCGGAATGATGAACACTGAAGCTTTCTTT
TRBD1	TRBJ2-7	TRBV5-4	.	CASSTGQGTYEQYF	TGTGCCAGCAGCACGGGACAGGGGACCTACGAGCAGTACTTC
TRBD1	TRBJ1-1	TRBV6-2/TRBV6-3	.	CASSPTGGGNTEAFF	TGTGCCAGCAGTCCAACAGGGGGAGGTAACACTGAAGCTTTCTTT
TRBD1	TRBJ2-7	TRBV5-6	.	CASSLFRDRVTYEQYF	TGTGCCAGCAGCTTATTTCGGGACAGGGTGACCTACGAGCAGTACTTC
.	TRBJ1-2	TRBV6-1	few	CASVRDNNYGYTF	TGTGCCAGCGTACGAGACAACAACTATGGCTACACCTTC
TRBD2	TRBJ2-1	TRBV5-1	.	CASSRTSVEQFF	TGCGCCAGCAGTCGGACTAGTGTTGAGCAGTTCTTC
.	TRBJ1-1	TRBV6-1	.	CASSNLPGGSEAFF	TGTGCCAGCAGTAACCTCCCAGGTGGATCTGAAGCTTTCTTT
.	TRBJ1-2	TRBV20-1	.	CSAREAETYGYTF	TGCAGTGCTAGAGAGGCGGAGACCTATGGCTACACCTTC
.	TRBJ1-1	TRBV6-2/TRBV6-3	.	CASSYSERARFF	TGTGCCAGCAGTTACTCCGAACGTGCGCGATTCTTT
TRBD2	TRBJ2-7	TRBV9	.	CASSAGDYEWQYF	TGTGCCAGCAGCGCCGGGGACTACGAGTGGCAGTACTTC
TRBD2	TRBJ2-5	TRBV5-4	once	CASSLAGAGVQETQYF	TGTGCCAGCAGCTTGGCGGGCGCGGGGGTGCAAGAGACCCAGTACTTC
TRBD1	TRBJ1-2	TRBV28	.	CASSSWDRNYGYTF	TGTGCCAGCAGTTCCTGGGACAGGAACTATGGCTACACCTTC
.	TRBJ1-5	TRBV7-9	few	CASSATTSGQPQHF	TGTGCCAGCAGCGCGACTACCTCGGGGCAGCCCCAGCATTTT
.	TRBJ1-3	TRBV7-2	.	CASSFGSKGQAGNTIYF	TGTGCCAGCAGCTTCGGTTCAAAGGGGCAGGCTGGAAACACCATATATTTT
.	TRBJ1-2	TRBV18	.	CASSPTGYQPYGYTF	TGTGCCAGCTCACCGACAGGTTATCAGCCCTATGGCTACACCTTC
TRBD1	TRBJ2-7	TRBV5-4	few	CASSPGTGLYEQYF	TGTGCCAGCAGCCCGGGGACAGGGCTCTACGAGCAGTACTTC
.	TRBJ1-4	TRBV7-2	.	CASSLTAGITNEKLFF	TGTGCCAGCAGCTTAACGGCAGGGATAACTAATGAAAAACTGTTTTTT
.	TRBJ2-1	TRBV12-3/TRBV12-4	once	CASSYRNEQFF	TGTGCCAGCAGTTATAGGAATGAGCAGTTCTTC